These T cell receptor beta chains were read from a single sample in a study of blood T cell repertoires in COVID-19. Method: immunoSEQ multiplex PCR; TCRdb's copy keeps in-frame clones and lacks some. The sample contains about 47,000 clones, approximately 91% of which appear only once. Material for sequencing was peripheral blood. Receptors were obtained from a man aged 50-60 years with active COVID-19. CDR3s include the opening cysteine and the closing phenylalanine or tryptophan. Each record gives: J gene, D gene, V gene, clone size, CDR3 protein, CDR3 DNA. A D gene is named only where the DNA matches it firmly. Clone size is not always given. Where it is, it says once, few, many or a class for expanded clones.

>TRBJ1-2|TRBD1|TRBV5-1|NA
CASSQLTGVGYTF
TGCGCCAGCAGCCAATTGACAGGGGTCGGCTACACCTTC
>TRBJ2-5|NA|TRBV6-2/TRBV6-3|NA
CASSSTGGETQYF
TGTGCCAGCAGTTCCACAGGTGGGGAGACCCAGTACTTC
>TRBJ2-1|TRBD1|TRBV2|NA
CASRILTGGFNNEQFF
TGTGCCAGCAGGATTCTTACAGGGGGCTTCAACAATGAGCAGTTCTTC
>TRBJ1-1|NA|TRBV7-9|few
CASSFRNTEAFF
TGTGCCAGCAGCTTTCGGAACACTGAAGCTTTCTTT
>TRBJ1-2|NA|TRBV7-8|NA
CASSLDGGDGYTF
TGTGCCAGCAGCTTAGATGGAGGGGACGGCTACACCTTC
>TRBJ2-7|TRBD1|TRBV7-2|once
CASSLTPGQGAFEQYF
TGTGCCAGCAGCTTGACTCCGGGACAGGGGGCCTTCGAGCAGTACTTC
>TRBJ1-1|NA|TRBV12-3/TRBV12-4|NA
CASSQEVNTEAFF
TGTGCCAGCAGTCAAGAGGTGAACACTGAAGCTTTCTTT
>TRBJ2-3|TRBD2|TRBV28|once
CASSLASGTDTQYF
TGTGCCAGCAGTTTGGCTAGCGGGACAGATACGCAGTATTTT
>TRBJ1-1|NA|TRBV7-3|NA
CASSLGQHTEAFF
TGTGCCAGCAGCCTCGGACAGCACACTGAAGCTTTCTTT
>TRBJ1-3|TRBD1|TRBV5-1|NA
CASSLLGGNSGNTIYF
TGCGCCAGCAGCTTGCTAGGGGGCAACTCTGGAAACACCATATATTTT
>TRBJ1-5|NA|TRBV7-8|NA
CASSFQGSNQPQHF
TGTGCCAGCAGCTTTCAGGGGAGCAATCAGCCCCAGCATTTT
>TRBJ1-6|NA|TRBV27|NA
CASSLNRVNSPLHF
TGTGCCAGCAGTTTAAACAGGGTGAATTCACCCCTCCACTTT
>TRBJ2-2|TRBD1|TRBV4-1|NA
CASSLKTGSNTGELFF
TGCGCCAGCAGCCTGAAGACAGGGTCGAACACCGGGGAGCTGTTTTTT
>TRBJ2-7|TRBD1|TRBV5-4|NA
CASSFTGTGALEQYF
TGTGCCAGCAGCTTCACCGGGACAGGGGCTTTAGAGCAGTACTTC
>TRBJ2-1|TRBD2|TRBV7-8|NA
CASQRGGNNEQFF
TGTGCCAGCCAGCGGGGGGGTAACAATGAGCAGTTCTTC
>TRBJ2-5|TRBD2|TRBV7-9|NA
CASSLDPTFWRGVKETQYF
TGTGCCAGCAGCTTAGACCCTACCTTTTGGCGGGGGGTTAAAGAGACCCAGTACTTC
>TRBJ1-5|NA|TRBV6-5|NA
CASSYSIGNQPQHF
TGTGCCAGCAGTTACTCGATCGGGAATCAGCCCCAGCATTTT
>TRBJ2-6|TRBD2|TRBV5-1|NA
CASSPPSGRAFGANVLTF
TGCGCCAGCAGCCCACCTAGCGGGAGGGCCTTTGGGGCCAACGTCCTGACTTTC
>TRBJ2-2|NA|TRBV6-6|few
CASSYLRRNTGELFF
TGTGCCAGCAGTTACCTGAGAAGGAACACCGGGGAGCTGTTTTTT
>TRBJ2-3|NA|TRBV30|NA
CAWSFPRTKNTQYF
TGTGCCTGGAGTTTTCCCCGGACTAAAAATACGCAGTATTTT
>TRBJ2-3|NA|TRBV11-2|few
CASSFGGNSADTQYF
TGTGCCAGCAGCTTCGGCGGGAATTCGGCAGATACGCAGTATTTT
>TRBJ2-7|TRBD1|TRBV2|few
CASSAGQGMGRVF
TGTGCCAGCAGTGCAGGACAGGGGATGGGAAGGGTCTTC
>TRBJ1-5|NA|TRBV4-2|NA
CASSQVRGNSNQPQHF
TGTGCCAGCAGCCAAGTTCGAGGGAATAGCAATCAGCCCCAGCATTTT
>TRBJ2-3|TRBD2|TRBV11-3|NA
CASRKGLPTDTQYF
TGTGCCAGCAGAAAGGGACTACCCACAGATACGCAGTATTTT
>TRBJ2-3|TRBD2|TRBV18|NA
CASSPLAGTTDTQYF
TGTGCCAGCTCACCTCTAGCGGGGACCACAGATACGCAGTATTTT
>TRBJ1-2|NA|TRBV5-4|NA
CASSRSDYGYTF
TGTGCCAGCAGCCGTTCAGATTATGGCTACACCTTC
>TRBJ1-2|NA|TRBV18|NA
CASSPLGLDGYTF
TGTGCCAGCTCACCCCTCGGACTCGATGGCTACACCTTC
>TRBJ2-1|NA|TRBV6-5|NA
CASRLGNEQFF
TGTGCCAGCAGACTAGGAAATGAGCAGTTCTTC
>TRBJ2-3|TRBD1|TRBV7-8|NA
CASSSGQGAPHYTQYF
TGTGCCAGCAGCTCGGGACAGGGGGCGCCCCATTATACGCAGTATTTT
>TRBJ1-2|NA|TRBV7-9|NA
CASSFYEGYTF
TGTGCCAGCAGCTTCTACGAGGGCTACACCTTC
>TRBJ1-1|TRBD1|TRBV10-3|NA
CAINGQGTTEAFF
TGTGCCATCAATGGACAGGGTACCACTGAAGCTTTCTTT
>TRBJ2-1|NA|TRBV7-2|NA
CASSLVGGVSYNEQFF
TGTGCCAGCAGCTTGGTAGGCGGGGTCTCCTACAATGAGCAGTTCTTC
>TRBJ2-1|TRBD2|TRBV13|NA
CASSNRASGRYNEQFF
TGTGCCAGCAGTAATAGGGCTAGCGGCCGATACAATGAGCAGTTCTTC
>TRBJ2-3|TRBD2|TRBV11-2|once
CASSPLAGVADTQYF
TGTGCCAGCAGTCCACTAGCGGGAGTTGCAGATACGCAGTATTTT
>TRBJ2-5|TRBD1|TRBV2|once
CASSPHLGQGQETQYF
TGTGCCAGCAGTCCTCATTTAGGACAGGGCCAAGAGACCCAGTACTTC
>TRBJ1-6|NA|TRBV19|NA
CASSPRNNRDSPLHF
TGTGCCAGTAGTCCCCGAAACAACAGGGATTCACCCCTCCACTTT
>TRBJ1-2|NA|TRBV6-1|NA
CASSESAGISESTF
TGTGCCAGCAGTGAATCCGCGGGGATTAGCGAGAGCACCTTC
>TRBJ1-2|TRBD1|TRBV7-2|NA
CASSLNRGGYGYTF
TGTGCCAGCAGCTTAAACAGGGGGGGCTATGGCTACACCTTC
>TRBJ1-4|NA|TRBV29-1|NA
CSVGHGNEKLFF
TGCAGCGTAGGACACGGTAATGAAAAACTGTTTTTT
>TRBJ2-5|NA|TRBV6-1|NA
CASSEGTPGWETQYF
TGTGCCAGCAGTGAGGGGACACCCGGGTGGGAGACCCAGTACTTC
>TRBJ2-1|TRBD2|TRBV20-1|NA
CSASLLAGGPGSYNEQFF
TGCAGTGCTAGTTTACTAGCGGGAGGGCCGGGGTCCTACAATGAGCAGTTCTTC
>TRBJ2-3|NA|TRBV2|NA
CASSLTLVDTQYF
TGTGCCAGCAGTCTCACTTTGGTAGATACGCAGTATTTT
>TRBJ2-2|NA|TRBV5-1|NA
CASSPLIGGDTGELFF
TGCGCCAGCAGCCCCTTGATAGGGGGAGACACCGGGGAGCTGTTTTTT
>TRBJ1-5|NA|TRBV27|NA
CASSFRQTPNQPQHF
TGTGCCAGCAGTTTCCGACAGACCCCGAATCAGCCCCAGCATTTT
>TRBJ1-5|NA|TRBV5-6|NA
CASSLVKGKTGNQPQHF
TGTGCCAGCAGCTTGGTTAAGGGGAAAACCGGCAATCAGCCCCAGCATTTT
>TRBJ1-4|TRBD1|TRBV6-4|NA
CASTGDRGNEKLFF
TGTGCCAGCACCGGGGACAGGGGTAATGAAAAACTGTTTTTT
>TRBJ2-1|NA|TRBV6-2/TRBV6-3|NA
CASTPPQGQGNEQFF
TGTGCCAGCACCCCACCCCAGGGGCAGGGCAATGAGCAGTTCTTC
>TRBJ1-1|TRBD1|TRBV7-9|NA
CASSLAGGREAFF
TGTGCCAGCAGCTTAGCAGGGGGCCGTGAAGCTTTCTTT
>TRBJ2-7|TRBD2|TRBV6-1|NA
CASSEVGGGAYEQYF
TGTGCCAGCAGTGAAGTGGGCGGGGGGGCCTACGAGCAGTACTTC
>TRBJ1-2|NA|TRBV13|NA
CASSLGSFGYTF
TGTGCCAGCAGCTTAGGGTCCTTTGGCTACACCTTC
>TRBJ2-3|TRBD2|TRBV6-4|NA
CASSDSWLAETDTQYF
TGTGCCAGCAGTGACTCTTGGCTAGCGGAGACAGATACGCAGTATTTT
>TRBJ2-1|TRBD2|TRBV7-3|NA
CASRPSTSGGSSYNEQFF
TGTGCCAGCCGACCCTCGACTAGCGGGGGGAGCTCCTACAATGAGCAGTTCTTC
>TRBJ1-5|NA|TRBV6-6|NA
CASSYSGGSNQPQHF
TGTGCCAGCAGTTACTCAGGGGGAAGCAATCAGCCCCAGCATTTT
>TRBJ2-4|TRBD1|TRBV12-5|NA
CASGLVRAGQVIQYF
TGTGCTAGTGGTTTGGTACGGGCGGGACAGGTCATTCAGTACTTC